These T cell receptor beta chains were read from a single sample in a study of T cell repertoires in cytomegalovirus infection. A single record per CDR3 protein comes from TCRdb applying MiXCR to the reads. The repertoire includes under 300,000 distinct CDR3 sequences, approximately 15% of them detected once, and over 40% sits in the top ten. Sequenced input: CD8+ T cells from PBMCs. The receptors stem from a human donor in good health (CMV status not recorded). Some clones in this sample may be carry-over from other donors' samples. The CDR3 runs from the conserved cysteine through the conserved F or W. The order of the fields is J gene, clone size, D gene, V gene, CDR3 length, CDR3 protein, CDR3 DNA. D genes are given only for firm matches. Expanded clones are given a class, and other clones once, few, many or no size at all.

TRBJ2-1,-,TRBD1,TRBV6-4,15,CASSEGDSAYNEQFF,TGTGCCAGCAGTGAAGGGGACAGCGCTTACAATGAGCAGTTCTTC
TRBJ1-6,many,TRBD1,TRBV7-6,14,CASSAGQGGSPLHF,TGTGCCAGCAGCGCAGGACAGGGAGGTTCACCCCTCCACTTT
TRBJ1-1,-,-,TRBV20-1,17,CSARDQSRDGRNTEAFF,TGCAGTGCTAGAGATCAGTCCCGGGACGGACGGAACACTGAAGCTTTCTTT
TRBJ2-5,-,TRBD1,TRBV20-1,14,CSALSTGGGETQYF,TGCAGTGCTTTGTCGACAGGGGGTGGAGAGACCCAGTACTTC
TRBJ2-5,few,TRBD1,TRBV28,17,CASSALGTGVNQETQYF,TGTGCCAGCAGTGCCCTCGGGACAGGCGTAAACCAAGAGACCCAGTACTTC
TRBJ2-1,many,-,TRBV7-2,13,CASSLFDYNEQFF,TGTGCCAGCAGCTTATTTGACTACAATGAGCAGTTCTTC
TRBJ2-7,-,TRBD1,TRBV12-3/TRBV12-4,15,CASSPTGVKPYEQYF,TGTGCCAGCAGTCCTACAGGGGTTAAGCCCTACGAGCAGTACTTC
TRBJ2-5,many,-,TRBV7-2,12,CASSQQKETQYF,TGTGCCAGCAGCCAGCAAAAGGAGACCCAGTACTTC
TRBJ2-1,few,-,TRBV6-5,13,CASSYHRNNEQFF,TGTGCCAGCAGTTATCACAGAAACAATGAGCAGTTCTTC
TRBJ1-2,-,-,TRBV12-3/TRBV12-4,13,CASSPASSYGYTF,TGTGCCAGCAGTCCCGCATCTTCTTATGGCTACACCTTC
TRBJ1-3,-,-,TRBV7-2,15,CASRPTQHTGNTIYF,TGTGCCAGCAGACCCACTCAGCATACTGGAAACACCATATATTTT
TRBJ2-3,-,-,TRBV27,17,CASTGGGGGLRTDTQYF,TGTGCCAGCACGGGAGGGGGCGGGGGCCTTCGCACAGATACGCAGTATTTT
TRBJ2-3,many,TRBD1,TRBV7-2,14,CASSLRGLTDTQYF,TGTGCCAGCAGCTTAAGGGGGCTAACAGATACGCAGTATTTT
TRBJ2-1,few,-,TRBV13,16,CASSLGRTKSYNEQFF,TGTGCCAGCAGCTTAGGAAGGACTAAATCCTACAATGAGCAGTTCTTC
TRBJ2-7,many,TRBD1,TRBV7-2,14,CASSNRDSSYEQYF,TGTGCCAGCAGCAACCGGGACAGCTCCTACGAGCAGTACTTC
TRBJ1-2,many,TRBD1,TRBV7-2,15,CASSSWTGANYGYTF,TGTGCCAGCAGCTCCTGGACAGGAGCTAACTATGGCTACACCTTC
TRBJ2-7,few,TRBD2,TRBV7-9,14,CASSTGLAYYEQYF,TGTGCCAGCAGCACCGGACTAGCCTACTACGAGCAGTACTTC
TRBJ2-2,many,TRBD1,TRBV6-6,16,CASSFTGTGDSGELFF,TGTGCCAGCAGTTTTACCGGGACAGGGGACTCCGGGGAGCTGTTTTTT
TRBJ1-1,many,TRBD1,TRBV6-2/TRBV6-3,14,CASRPDRENTEAFF,TGTGCCAGCAGGCCGGACAGGGAGAACACTGAAGCTTTCTTT
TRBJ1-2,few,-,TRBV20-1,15,CSRLDRKEGYYGYTF,TGCAGTCGCTTGGACCGAAAAGAAGGCTACTATGGCTACACCTTC
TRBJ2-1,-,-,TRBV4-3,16,CASSPRRLVQYNEQFF,TGCGCCAGCAGCCCCCGTAGACTAGTGCAGTACAATGAGCAGTTCTTC
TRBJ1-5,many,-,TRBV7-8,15,CASSLAGGLDQPQHF,TGTGCCAGCAGCTTAGCTGGGGGCCTAGATCAGCCCCAGCATTTT
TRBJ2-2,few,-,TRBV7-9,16,CASSSNRVLNTGELFF,TGTGCCAGCAGCTCTAACCGGGTCCTCAACACCGGGGAGCTGTTTTTT
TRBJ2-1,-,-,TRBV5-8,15,CASSPRQISYNEQFF,TGTGCCAGCAGCCCAAGACAGATCTCCTACAATGAGCAGTTCTTC
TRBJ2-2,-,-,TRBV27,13,CASSFVGAGELFF,TGTGCCAGCAGTTTCGTCGGGGCCGGGGAGCTGTTTTTT
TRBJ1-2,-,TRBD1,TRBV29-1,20,CSVGTRSFGQGSKDNYGYTF,TGCAGCGTTGGAACCCGCTCATTCGGACAGGGTAGTAAGGATAACTATGGCTACACCTTC
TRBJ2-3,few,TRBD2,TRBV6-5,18,CASSYSLASGGTTDTQYF,TGTGCCAGCAGTTACTCCCTCGCTAGCGGGGGGACCACAGATACGCAGTATTTT
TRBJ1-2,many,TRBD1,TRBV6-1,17,CASSEFGGTGGNYGYTF,TGTGCCAGCAGTGAATTCGGCGGGACAGGGGGTAACTATGGCTACACCTTC
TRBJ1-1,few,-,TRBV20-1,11,CSARVDREAFF,TGCAGTGCTAGGGTGGACAGAGAAGCTTTCTTT
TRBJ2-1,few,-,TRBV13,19,CASSPPGGGPVSSYNEQFF,TGTGCCAGCAGCCCGCCTGGAGGGGGGCCTGTAAGCTCCTACAATGAGCAGTTCTTC
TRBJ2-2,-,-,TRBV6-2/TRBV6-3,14,CASRIASSTGELYF,TGTGCCAGCAGAATAGCAAGTAGCACCGGGGAGCTGTATTTT
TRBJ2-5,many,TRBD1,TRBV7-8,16,CASSPMSWDSQETQYF,TGTGCCAGCAGCCCGATGTCGTGGGACAGCCAAGAGACCCAGTACTTC
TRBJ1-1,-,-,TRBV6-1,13,CASSTHLNTEAFF,TGTGCCAGCAGTACCCACCTAAACACTGAAGCTTTCTTT
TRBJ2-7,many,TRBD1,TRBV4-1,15,CASSQGTGGTYEQYF,TGCGCCAGCAGCCAGGGGACAGGGGGCACCTACGAGCAGTACTTC
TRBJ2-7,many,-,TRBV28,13,CASKRIDVYEQYF,TGTGCCAGCAAGAGGATTGACGTGTACGAGCAGTACTTC
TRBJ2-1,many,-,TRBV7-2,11,CASNPYNEQFF,TGTGCCAGCAACCCCTACAATGAGCAGTTCTTC
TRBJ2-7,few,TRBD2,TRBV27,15,CASSPSGGGSYEQYF,TGTGCCAGCAGTCCTTCTGGCGGGGGAAGCTACGAGCAGTACTTC
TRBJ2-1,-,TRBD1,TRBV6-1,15,CASSKRQGDYNEQFF,TGTGCCAGCAGTAAGAGACAGGGCGATTACAATGAGCAGTTCTTC
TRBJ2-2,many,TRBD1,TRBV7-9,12,CASTGQAGELFF,TGTGCCAGCACCGGACAGGCAGGGGAGCTGTTTTTT
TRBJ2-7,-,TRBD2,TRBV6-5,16,CASSYGSGGGAYEQYF,TGTGCCAGCAGTTACGGGAGCGGGGGGGGGGCCTACGAGCAGTACTTC
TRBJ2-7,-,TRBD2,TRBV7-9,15,CASSWGLAATYEQYF,TGTGCCAGCAGCTGGGGACTAGCGGCGACCTACGAGCAGTACTTC
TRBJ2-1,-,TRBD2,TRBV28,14,CASRSSGGNKEQFF,TGTGCCAGCAGATCCAGCGGGGGAAACAAAGAGCAGTTCTTC
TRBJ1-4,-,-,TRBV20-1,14,CSARDRGSGEKLFF,TGCAGTGCTAGAGATCGGGGCAGTGGCGAAAAACTGTTTTTT
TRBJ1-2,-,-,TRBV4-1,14,CASSQESTGYGYTF,TGCGCCAGCAGCCAAGAATCCACAGGCTATGGCTACACCTTC
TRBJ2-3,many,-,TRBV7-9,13,CASSPPRWDTQYF,TGTGCCAGCAGCCCCCCGAGGTGGGATACGCAGTATTTT
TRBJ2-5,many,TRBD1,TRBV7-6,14,CASSLDRGEETQYF,TGTGCCAGCAGCTTGGACAGGGGTGAAGAGACCCAGTACTTC
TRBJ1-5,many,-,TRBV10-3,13,CAIREESNQPQHF,TGTGCCATCAGGGAGGAGAGCAATCAGCCCCAGCATTTT
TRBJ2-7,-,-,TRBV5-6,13,CASSFRAPYEQYF,TGTGCCAGCAGCTTTCGCGCACCCTACGAGCAGTACTTC
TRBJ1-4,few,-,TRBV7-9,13,CASSPPLGEKLFF,TGTGCCAGCAGCCCCCCCTTGGGAGAAAAACTGTTTTTT
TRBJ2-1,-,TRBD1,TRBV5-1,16,CASSLPGTETYNEQFF,TGCGCCAGCAGCTTGCCCGGGACAGAAACCTACAATGAGCAGTTCTTC
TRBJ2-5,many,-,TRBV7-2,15,CASSSGPGTQETQYF,TGTGCCAGCAGCTCCGGCCCCGGGACACAAGAGACCCAGTACTTC
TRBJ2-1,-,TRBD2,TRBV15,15,CATTQPGTSYNEQFF,TGTGCCACCACCCAACCCGGGACTAGTTACAATGAGCAGTTCTTC
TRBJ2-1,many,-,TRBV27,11,CASSLANEQFF,TGTGCCAGCAGTCTCGCCAATGAGCAGTTCTTC
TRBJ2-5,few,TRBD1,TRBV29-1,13,CSVETGDQETQYF,TGCAGCGTTGAAACAGGGGACCAAGAGACCCAGTACTTC
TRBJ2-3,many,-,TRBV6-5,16,CASSYVSGLGTDTQYF,TGTGCCAGCAGTTACGTCAGCGGGCTCGGGACAGATACGCAGTATTTT
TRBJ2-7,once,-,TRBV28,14,CASSLARQAYEQYF,TGTGCCAGCAGTTTAGCCAGACAGGCCTACGAGCAGTACTTC
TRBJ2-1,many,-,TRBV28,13,CASSLRGDNEQFF,TGTGCCAGCAGTTTAAGGGGGGACAATGAGCAGTTCTTC
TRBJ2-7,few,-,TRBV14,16,CASSQTFGLSPYEQYF,TGTGCCAGCAGCCAAACGTTCGGCCTTTCCCCCTACGAGCAGTACTTC
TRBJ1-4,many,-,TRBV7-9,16,CASSLPRGIEAEKLFF,TGTGCCAGCAGCTTACCCCGAGGGATTGAAGCTGAAAAACTGTTTTTT